The 14 T cell receptor beta chains presented below share a single source sample, sequenced in a study of blood T cell repertoires in COVID-19. TCRdb keeps only in-frame clones here, not all; method: immunoSEQ multiplex PCR. The data show around 250,000 clones, with 75% to 90% seen just once and about 3% held by the top ten. Specimen: peripheral blood. These receptors were obtained from a woman aged 30 to 39 with active or convalescent COVID-19.

The rearrangement uses TRBV23-1 and TRBJ1-5; perhaps TRBD1 as D (5 bases). TRBV23-1 is placed among ORFs of uncertain function. The CDR3 contains 17 residues. Trimming shortened V by 0 bases and J by 3 bases, and 15 bases separated the two germline ends. The CDR3 protein is CASSQSNPRGFNQPQHF. DNA of the CDR3: TGCGCCAGCAGTCAATCGAACCCCCGGGGGTTCAATCAGCCCCAGCATTTT.

This chain joins TRBV28 and TRBJ1-6; the D gene is possibly TRBD1 (5 bases). The CDR3 has 14 residues. Between the trimmed V and J ends, which lost 3 bases and 8 bases, there was a span of 11 bases. Germline CDR1 reads MDHEN; CDR2 reads SYDVKM. CDR3 sequence reads: CASSFGRVYSPLHF. Written as DNA, the CDR3 is TGTGCCAGCAGTTTCGGCAGGGTCTATTCACCCCTCCACTTT.

V gene TRBV5-1 combines with J gene TRBJ2-1; 8 bases align to TRBD2. In germline, CDR1 is SGHRS, CDR2 YFSETQ. This CDR3 spans 14 amino acids. Unmatched junction bases numbered 8, after V lost 4 bases and J lost 8 bases. CDR3 sequence (DNA): TGCGCCAGCAGCGCGCGCTCGACTAGCGATGAGCAGTTCTTC. As protein: CASSARSTSDEQFF. Drawing the rest from reference TRBV5-1 and TRBJ2-1, the complete variable domain is KAGVTQTPRYLIKTRGQQVTLSCSPISGHRSVSWYQQTPGQGLQFLFEYFSETQRNKGNFPGRFSGRQFSNSRSEMNVSTLELGDSALYLCASSARSTSDEQFFGPGTRLTVL.

V usage is TRBV7-9 and J usage is TRBJ2-1, with D maybe TRBD2 (6 bases). The ends were cut back, 4 bases at V and 1 base at J, with 11 bases in the middle. The CDR3 length is 15 residues. Germline-derived CDR1 and CDR2 are SEHNR and FQNEAQ (reference sequence). CDR3 loop: CASSYRSGSYNEQFF. CDR3 DNA sequence: TGTGCCAGCAGCTATAGGAGCGGGTCCTACAATGAGCAGTTCTTC. The variable domain in full, with the rest retrieved from reference TRBV7-9 and TRBJ2-1, is DTGVSQNPRHKITKRGQNVTFRCDPISEHNRLYWYRQTLGQGPEFLTYFQNEAQLEKSRLLSDRFSAERPKGSFSTLEIQRTEQGDSAMYLCASSYRSGSYNEQFFGPGTRLTVL.

The chain carries TRBV2 and TRBJ2-3; D is unresolved. V was pared by 4 bases and J by 4 bases, with 15 bases between. The CDR3 runs to 15 residues. Per the germline V gene, CDR1 is SNHLY and CDR2 is FYNNEI. As DNA, the CDR3 is TGTGCCAGCAGTGTTTCTCGTAGCAGTGCAGATACGCAGTATTTT. Its translation: CASSVSRSSADTQYF.

The V call is TRBV27, the J call TRBJ2-5; TRBD2 aligns across 8 bases. Trimming at V came to 8 bases and at J to 4 bases, leaving 12 bases not matched to a gene. The CDR3 covers 15 residues. The germline gives CDR1 MNHEY, CDR2 SMNVEV (reference sequence). The DNA for the CDR3 is TGTGCCAGCGGCCCAGGCGGCGGGGGGCGAGAGACCCAGTACTTC. Its protein product is CASGPGGGGRETQYF.

V is TRBV5-6 and J is TRBJ1-1; D not resolved. The CDR3 totals 11 residues. V was trimmed by 4 bases and J by 13 bases, leaving 14 bases between them. CDR1 SGHDT and CDR2 YYEEEE come from the germline V gene. CDR3 protein: CASSLGSEVFF. In DNA, the CDR3 is TGTGCCAGCAGCCTGGGCAGCGAGGTTTTCTTT.

The chain has TRBV5-5 and TRBJ2-5; weak D call: TRBD2 (8 bases). With 4 bases removed from V and 6 bases from J, the gap between germline ends came to 22 bases. The CDR3 spans 16 residues. From germline, CDR1 is SGHKS and CDR2 YYEKEE (reference sequence). Here the CDR3 DNA reads TGTGCCAGCAGCGGTGAGGGGGCAGGGACTAGGAAGACCCAGTACTTC. It is translated as CASSGEGAGTRKTQYF.

The CDR3 sequence: CASSFRVYTEAFF. CDR3 in DNA: TGTGCCAGCAGCTTCCGAGTTTACACTGAAGCTTTCTTT. The chain has TRBV11-1 and TRBJ1-1; D not resolved. Deletions cut 3 bases from V and 3 bases from J, with 8 bases between. This CDR3 region has 13 residues. From germline, CDR1 is SGHAT and CDR2 FQDESV (reference sequence).

The gene calls are TRBV24-1 and TRBJ1-5; 8 bases match TRBD1. Germline-derived CDR1 and CDR2 are KGHDR and SFDVKD. V gave up 3 bases and J gave up 2 bases; unmatched junction bases: 5. This CDR3 has 16 residues. Here the CDR3 reads CATSDIDRGGNQPQHF. CDR3 DNA: TGTGCCACCAGTGATATTGACAGGGGAGGCAATCAGCCCCAGCATTTT.

A word on this clone: This sample also contains other DNA sequences that code for the same CDR3. The genes are TRBV2 and TRBJ1-2; 11 bases match TRBD1. Per germline, CDR1 SNHLY and CDR2 FYNNEI. The CDR3 contains 13 residues. V gave up 6 bases and J gave up 6 bases; unmatched junction bases: 3. CDR3 residues: CASSLGQGDGYTF. The CDR3 DNA reads TGTGCCAGCAGCCTGGGACAGGGGGATGGCTACACCTTC.

This chain uses TRBV12-2 with TRBJ1-5; TRBD1 is the table's D call, not checked against the DNA. TRBV12-2 is designated a pseudogene. This CDR3 has 18 amino acids. As DNA, the CDR3 is TGTGCAAGTCGCCGACCGAAGGACAGGGAGAGGAGCAATCAGCCCCAGCATTTT. Protein product: CASRRPKDRERSNQPQHF.

CDR3 protein: CASSFGQGETQYF. Written as DNA, the CDR3 is TGCGCCAGCAGCTTTGGTCAGGGGGAGACCCAGTACTTC. The chain combines TRBV5-1 with TRBJ2-5; the D gene is possibly TRBD1 (6 bases). CDR3 length: 13 residues. Trimming left V 2 bases short and J 5 bases short, with 10 bases between. The V gene's germline CDR1 is SGHRS and CDR2 YFSETQ.

The V call is TRBV30, the J call TRBJ1-6; D uncertain. Per the germline V gene, CDR1 is GTSNPN and CDR2 is SVGIG (reference sequence). V lost 4 bases and J 7 bases, leaving 23 bases between the germline ends. This CDR3 contains 17 residues. The DNA for the CDR3 is TGTGCCTGGACCATAAGCGGGCCCTATCCCCCGAATTCACCCCTCCACTTT. It specifies CAWTISGPYPPNSPLHF.